The T cell receptor (beta chain) under discussion was sequenced for a study of cytomegalovirus exposure and HLA in healthy donors. General observations from the study: The study listed under 200 cytomegalovirus-associated TCR beta chains. The dataset shows that most TCR sequences were rare, while some public TCRs occurred in many donors.

In germline, CDR1 is SGHAT, CDR2 FQNNGV. V dropped 4 bases and J dropped 4; count of bases not matched to a gene: 2. The CDR3 has 13 residues. This table comes from immunoSEQ multiplex PCR, and its TCRdb copy is limited to in-frame clones, with some not included. The repertoire holds tens of thousands of clones, with about 90% as singletons. This clone has just one count. The antigen is not known. The V call is TRBV11-2, the J call TRBJ2-5; 8 positions match TRBD1. Sequenced material: PBMCs. This clonotype was sampled from a woman in her twenties or thirties in good health and CMV-seronegative. For the CDR3, the DNA is TGTGCCAGCAGCTACGGACAGGGAGAGACCCAGTACTTC. Translating it yields CASSYGQGETQYF.